This is a list of T cell receptor beta chains from one sample in a study of T cell responses to AZD1222 COVID-19 vaccine. TCRdb's table, derived via immunoSEQ multiplex PCR, lists solely in-frame clones and lacks some. The sample has more than 85,000 clones, more than 75% seen once. Sequencing used peripheral blood, obtained on day 0 of AZD1222 vaccination. These receptors all come from an adult in good health. CDR3s include the opening cysteine and the closing phenylalanine or tryptophan. Each record gives: J gene, V gene, CDR3 protein.

>TRBJ1-4|TRBV11-2
CASSLGQDEKLFF
>TRBJ2-1|TRBV9
CASSASLAQTYNEQFF
>TRBJ2-2|TRBV10-1
CASNSPMIGELFF
>TRBJ1-2|TRBV10-3
CATSGQGGDYGYTF
>TRBJ2-7|TRBV9
CASSVHKTRAGDPYYYEQYF
>TRBJ1-2|TRBV5-1
CASREGSDIYGYTF
>TRBJ2-3|TRBV4-1
CASSQETDLAGGALGTQYF
>TRBJ1-2|TRBV28
CAGQSNYGYTF
>TRBJ2-7|TRBV4-1
CASSPGQGFDYEQYF
>TRBJ2-7|TRBV5-6
CASTYGVGASYEQYF
>TRBJ1-2|TRBV6-2/TRBV6-3
CASSQEGRYGYTF
>TRBJ1-2|TRBV3-1/TRBV3-2
CASSPLGSGYTF
>TRBJ1-1|TRBV2
CASGTSGVTEAFF
>TRBJ1-2|TRBV3-1/TRBV3-2
CASSQMENGYTF
>TRBJ1-1|TRBV2
CASSTGGTEAFF
>TRBJ2-6|TRBV5-1
CASSQTGYVGSGANVLTF
>TRBJ1-4|TRBV7-9
CASSKAQGLGEEKLFF
>TRBJ2-1|TRBV7-2
CASSPEPGYNEQFF
>TRBJ2-5|TRBV27
CASSSLGGAETQYF
>TRBJ1-2|TRBV18
CASSPPGGFSYGYTF
>TRBJ2-3|TRBV5-4
CASRRPGRSGDTQYF
>TRBJ1-6|TRBV27
CASSSGFEGYNSPLHF
>TRBJ2-2|TRBV7-2
CASSLGTGFTGELFF
>TRBJ1-2|TRBV28
CASSHSTGRDGYTF
>TRBJ2-3|TRBV28
CASSPNTDTQYF
>TRBJ2-2|TRBV6-4
CARKRTGELFF
>TRBJ2-1|TRBV12-3/TRBV12-4
CASSGGLNEQFF
>TRBJ2-1|TRBV5-1
CASSLTSEYNEQFF
>TRBJ2-7|TRBV2
CASSEIQGDHEQYF
>TRBJ1-1|TRBV10-2
CASSEQGHTEAFF
>TRBJ2-1|TRBV2
CASSGLARNEQFF
>TRBJ2-7|TRBV5-1
CASSLGWVSPYEQYF
>TRBJ1-6|TRBV2
CASSEAGDNSPLHF
>TRBJ2-2|TRBV7-6
CASSLAGGRTNTGELFF
>TRBJ1-4|TRBV5-1
CASTMGQSGEKLFF
>TRBJ1-5|TRBV7-9
CASSFSAGGLDQPQHF
>TRBJ2-6|TRBV29-1
CSVEDLGQGVSGANVLTF
>TRBJ2-3|TRBV11-2
CASSLRQGGTNTQYF
>TRBJ1-5|TRBV4-3
CASSQDGDQPQHF
>TRBJ2-5|TRBV11-2
CASSLSGYQETQYF
>TRBJ2-3|TRBV10-3
CAIRDRATDTQYF
>TRBJ2-1|TRBV5-1
CASSLHGGGVYNEQFF
>TRBJ1-1|TRBV28
CASSLSVTQRTGDRFWNTEAFF
>TRBJ2-1|TRBV14
CASSQVGGRDNEQFF
>TRBJ2-1|TRBV30
CAWKEAGFNNEQFF
>TRBJ2-7|TRBV10-2
CASSESRQGPYEQYF
>TRBJ2-1|TRBV7-6
CASSLGLAGNNEQFF
>TRBJ2-7|TRBV24-1
CATSGRDSSYEQYF
>TRBJ2-5|TRBV12-3/TRBV12-4
CASLSWGDRTQYF
>TRBJ2-5|TRBV19
CASSNYRDREETQYF
>TRBJ2-1|TRBV4-3
CASSQDRNRYNEQFF